The 21 T cell receptor beta chains reported below all come from one sample, sequenced in a study of OX40 agonist ivuxolimab in advanced cancers. Sequenced by immunoSEQ multiplex PCR; TCRdb stores in-frame clones only, minus some. This sample has tens of thousands of clones; approximately 90% occur once, and the top ten carry 0.5% to 0.55%. This specimen was CD4+ or CD8+ T cells sorted from blood, taken in a trial of the OX40 agonist ivuxolimab. The source is an adult with an advanced solid tumor such as melanoma, head and neck, liver or kidney cancer.

The gene calls are TRBV19 and TRBJ2-1, with D possibly called TRBD1 or TRBD2 (5 bases each). V dropped 6 bases and J dropped 0 bases, with 12 bases sitting between them. This CDR3 comprises 15 residues. CDR1 and CDR2 from the germline V gene are LNHDA and SQIVND (reference sequence). The DNA for the CDR3 is TGTGCCAGTAGGAGGGACCCTAGCTCCTACAATGAGCAGTTCTTC. Amino acid sequence: CASRRDPSSYNEQFF.

V gene TRBV7-9 combines with J gene TRBJ2-3; 7 positions agree with TRBD2. Losses at the gene ends were 3 bases for V and 3 bases for J; bases not matched to a gene: 3. The CDR3 runs 14 residues. Germline V lookup: CDR1 SEHNR, CDR2 FQNEAQ (reference sequence). The CDR3 sequence: CASSFSRETDTQYF. Written as DNA, the CDR3 is TGTGCCAGCAGCTTCTCGCGGGAGACAGATACGCAGTATTTT.

The chain is built from TRBV27 and TRBJ1-5; TRBD1 agrees at 8 bases. The J segment lost 4 bases and the V segment lost 6 bases, leaving 8 bases of the junction unmatched. This CDR3 region has 15 residues. Germline V lookup: CDR1 MNHEY, CDR2 SMNVEV (reference sequence). The CDR3 is CASRFTGGLNQPQHF. CDR3 DNA: TGTGCCAGCAGATTTACAGGGGGGCTGAATCAGCCCCAGCATTTT.

This chain links TRBV10-1 with TRBJ1-3; TRBD1 matches at 7 bases. This CDR3 has 16 residues. Germline V gives CDR1 WNHNN, CDR2 SYGVQD (reference sequence). V was pared by 3 bases and J by 4 bases, with 9 bases of the junction left unmatched. The CDR3 nucleotides read TGCGCCAGCAGTGAAGATCCAGGGGGATCAGGAAACACCATATATTTT. Amino acids: CASSEDPGGSGNTIYF.

This clone turned up a few times. V gene TRBV7-9 combines with J gene TRBJ1-3; 7 nucleotides align to TRBD1. J was trimmed by 2 bases and V by 1 base; bases with no gene match: 11. Per the germline V gene, CDR1 is SEHNR and CDR2 is FQNEAQ (reference sequence). This CDR3 is 18 amino acids long. The CDR3 spells CASSLGVSQGLTGNTIYF. The CDR3 nucleotides are TGTGCCAGCAGCTTAGGTGTGTCACAGGGGCTGACTGGAAACACCATATATTTT.

This rearrangement joins TRBV7-6 to TRBJ2-3; TRBD2 matches at 8 bases. The V and J ends lost 5 bases and 0 bases, in that order; junction bases with no gene match: 7. Germline CDR1 SGHVS, CDR2 FNYEAQ. The CDR3 has 16 amino acids. The CDR3 protein is CASSPQLAGSTDTQYF. In nucleotides, the CDR3 is TGTGCCAGCAGCCCGCAATTAGCGGGAAGCACAGATACGCAGTATTTT. Full variable domain (remainder filled in from reference TRBV7-6 and TRBJ2-3): GAGVSQSPRYKVTKRGQDVALRCDPISGHVSLYWYRQALGQGPEFLTYFNYEAQQDKSGLPNDRFSAERPEGSISTLTIQRTEQRDSAMYRCASSPQLAGSTDTQYFGPGTRLTVL.

V usage is TRBV5-5 and J usage is TRBJ2-3; D remains ambiguous. Germline V gene sequence: CDR1 SGHKS, CDR2 YYEKEE (reference sequence). Trimming pared 2 bases from V and 1 base from J, leaving 14 bases between. The CDR3 totals 16 residues. The CDR3: CASSFRPHEGTDTQYF. The DNA of the CDR3 is TGTGCCAGCAGCTTTCGTCCCCATGAAGGCACAGATACGCAGTATTTT.

This chain connects TRBV28 to TRBJ1-2, with 8 bases identical to TRBD1. Germline V gene lookup returns CDR1 MDHEN and CDR2 SYDVKM. The CDR3 covers 14 residues. Trimming took 6 bases from V and 4 from J; bases not matched to a gene: 7. For the CDR3, the DNA is TGTGCCAGCAGACCTCCGGGACAGGCCTATGGCTACACCTTC. It specifies CASRPPGQAYGYTF.

The rearrangement links TRBV18 to TRBJ2-7; D unresolved. The germline CDR1 and CDR2 sequences are KGHSH and LQKENI. Between the trimmed V and J ends, which lost 1 base and 3 bases, there was a span of 16 bases. This CDR3 spans 16 amino acids. The DNA of the CDR3 is TGTGCCAGCTCACCACTGGTCGGACCGACAAACTACGAGCAGTACTTC. This translates into CASSPLVGPTNYEQYF.

V is TRBV6-5 and J is TRBJ1-5; unclear D gene. V was shortened by 2 bases and J by 5 bases, with 10 bases between the two germline ends. Germline-derived CDR1 and CDR2 are MNHEY and SVGAGI. The CDR3 has 14 amino acids. CDR3 residues: CASSYVGADQPQHF. CDR3 nucleotides: TGTGCCAGCAGTTACGTGGGAGCCGATCAGCCCCAGCATTTT.

This chain joins TRBV9 and TRBJ2-7; 7 nucleotides match TRBD2. Losses at the gene ends were 3 bases for V and 4 bases for J; bases not matched to a gene: 4. The length of the CDR3 is 13 residues. From germline, CDR1 is SGDLS and CDR2 YYNGEE. Written as DNA, the CDR3 is TGTGCCAGCAGCGCGGGACTACGGTACGAGCAGTACTTC. Translated: CASSAGLRYEQYF.

This chain uses TRBV5-8 with TRBJ2-1; D not resolved. This CDR3 region has 17 residues. Germline CDR1 is SGHTS and CDR2 is YDEGEE. V was shortened by 0 bases and J by 5 bases, with 18 bases between the two germline ends. CDR3 sequence: CASSLVIGLSSNNEQFF. The CDR3 DNA is TGTGCCAGCAGCTTGGTTATAGGGCTTTCCTCTAACAATGAGCAGTTCTTC.

This sequence joins TRBV7-2 and TRBJ1-2, with D possibly matching TRBD1 (6 bases). Germline CDR1 is SGHTA and CDR2 is FQGNSA. With 5 bases removed from V and 8 bases from J, the gap between germline ends came to 12 bases. The length of the CDR3 is 12 residues. CDR3 residues: CASSRTAAGYTF. The CDR3 DNA reads as TGTGCCAGCAGCCGGACAGCTGCGGGCTACACCTTC.

The chain couples TRBV7-8 to TRBJ2-7; D might be TRBD2 (6 bases). CDR1 and CDR2 (germline): SGHVS, FQNEAQ. V was clipped by 6 bases and J by 6 bases, with 12 bases between them. This CDR3 has 12 residues. The CDR3 loop is CASRPEAGEQYF. The DNA for the CDR3 is TGTGCCAGCAGGCCCGAAGCGGGCGAGCAGTACTTC.

The chain couples TRBV15 to TRBJ2-7, with TRBD2 identical over 12 bases. V gave up 0 bases and J gave up 9 bases; unmatched junction bases: 12. The CDR3 covers 17 residues. Per germline, CDR1 LNHNV and CDR2 YYDKDF (reference sequence). Written as DNA, the CDR3 is TGTGCCACCAGCAGAGATACCGGACTAGCGGGGACGCACGGGCAGTACTTC. Protein: CATSRDTGLAGTHGQYF.

The J gene is TRBJ2-3, the V gene TRBV5-5, with D hard to call. V lost 2 bases and J 10 bases, leaving 11 bases between the germline ends. The CDR3 runs to 12 residues. CDR1 and CDR2 from the germline V gene are SGHKS and YYEKEE (reference sequence). Here the CDR3 reads CASSLGAGSQYF. DNA of the CDR3: TGTGCCAGCAGCTTAGGCGCCGGGTCGCAGTATTTT.

The V gene is TRBV19, the J gene TRBJ2-2; TRBD2 aligns across 7 bases. The ends lost 3 bases at V and 6 bases at J; junction bases unmatched: 4. The V gene's germline CDR1 is LNHDA and CDR2 SQIVND (reference sequence). The CDR3 has 14 amino acids. CDR3 protein: CASSIRGRAGELFF. CDR3 DNA sequence: TGTGCCAGTAGTATCCGTGGGAGGGCCGGGGAGCTGTTTTTT.

The chain couples TRBV21-1 to TRBJ2-7; TRBD1 was called by the table and not checked on the DNA. TRBV21-1 is recorded as a pseudogene. The CDR3 is 14 residues long. CDR3 residues: CASSPTVPFYEQYF. CDR3 sequence (DNA): TGTGCCAGCAGCCCGACAGTACCATTTTACGAGCAGTACTTC.

The chain has TRBV6-1 and TRBJ2-1; D not certain. The germline V and J ends were trimmed by 10 bases and 5 bases, with 9 bases remaining between them. The germline V gene encodes CDR1 MNHNS and CDR2 SASEGT. The CDR3 loop spans 11 amino acids. CDR3 loop: CAIKRNNEQFF. The CDR3 region has the DNA TGTGCCATAAAAAGGAACAATGAGCAGTTCTTC.

The CDR3 DNA sequence: TGTGCCAGCAGCTTACTGGGGCGGGGCACTGAAGCTTTCTTT. As protein: CASSLLGRGTEAFF. This chain links TRBV7-2 with TRBJ1-1; perhaps TRBD1 as D (5 bases). The CDR3 runs 14 residues. The V end was cut by 2 bases, the J end by 4 bases, with 11 bases between. The germline CDR1 and CDR2 sequences are SGHTA and FQGNSA.

V usage is TRBV7-3 and J usage is TRBJ2-7; the match to TRBD2 covers 9 bases. CDR3 length: 13 residues. The J segment lost 7 bases and the V segment lost 5 bases, leaving 6 bases of the junction unmatched. Germline V gives CDR1 SGHTA, CDR2 FQGTGA. CDR3 coding DNA: TGTGCCAGCAGCGCAACGCTAGCGGGGGAGCAGTACTTC. As protein: CASSATLAGEQYF.